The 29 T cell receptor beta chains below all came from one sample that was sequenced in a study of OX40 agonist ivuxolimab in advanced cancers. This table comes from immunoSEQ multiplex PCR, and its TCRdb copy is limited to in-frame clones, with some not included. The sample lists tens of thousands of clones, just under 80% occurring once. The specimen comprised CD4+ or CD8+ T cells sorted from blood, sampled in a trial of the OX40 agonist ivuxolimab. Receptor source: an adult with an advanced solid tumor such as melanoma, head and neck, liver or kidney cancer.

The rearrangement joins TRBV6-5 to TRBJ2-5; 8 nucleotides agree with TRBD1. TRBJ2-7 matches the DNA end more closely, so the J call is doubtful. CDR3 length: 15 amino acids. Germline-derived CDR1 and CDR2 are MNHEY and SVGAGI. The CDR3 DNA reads TGTGCCAGCAGTGTGGGACAGGATACTTCCTACGAGCAGTACTTC. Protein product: CASSVGQDTSYEQYF.

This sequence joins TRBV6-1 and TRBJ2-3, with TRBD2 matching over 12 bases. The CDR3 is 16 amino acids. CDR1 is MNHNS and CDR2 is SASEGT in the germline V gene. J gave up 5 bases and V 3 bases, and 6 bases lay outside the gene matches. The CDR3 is CASSDWLAGGQDTQYF. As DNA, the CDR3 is TGTGCCAGCAGTGACTGGCTAGCGGGGGGGCAAGATACGCAGTATTTT.

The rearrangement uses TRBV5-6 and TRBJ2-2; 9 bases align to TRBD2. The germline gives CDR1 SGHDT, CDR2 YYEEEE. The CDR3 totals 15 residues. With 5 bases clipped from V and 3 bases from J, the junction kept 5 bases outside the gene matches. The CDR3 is CASSGGGAYTGELFF. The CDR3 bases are TGTGCCAGCAGTGGCGGGGGGGCTTACACCGGGGAGCTGTTTTTT.

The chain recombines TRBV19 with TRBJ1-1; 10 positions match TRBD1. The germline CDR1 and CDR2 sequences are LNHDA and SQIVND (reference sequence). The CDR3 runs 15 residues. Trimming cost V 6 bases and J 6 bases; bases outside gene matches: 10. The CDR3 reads CASRVAGQGRAEAFF. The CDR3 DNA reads TGTGCCAGTAGGGTTGCGGGACAGGGGAGAGCTGAAGCTTTCTTT.

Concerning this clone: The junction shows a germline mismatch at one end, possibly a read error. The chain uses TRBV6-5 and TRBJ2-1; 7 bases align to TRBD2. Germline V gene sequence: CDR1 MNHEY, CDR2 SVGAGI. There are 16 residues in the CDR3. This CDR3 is CASSYSWREKSNGQFF. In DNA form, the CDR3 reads TGTGCCAGCAGTTACTCGTGGCGGGAGAAGAGCAATGGGCAGTTCTTC.

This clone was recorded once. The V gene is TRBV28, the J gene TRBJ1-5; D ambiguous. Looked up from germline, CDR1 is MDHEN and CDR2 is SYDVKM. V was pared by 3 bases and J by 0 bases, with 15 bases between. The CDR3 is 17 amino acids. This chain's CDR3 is CASSLYPSTYSNQPQHF. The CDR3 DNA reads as TGTGCCAGCAGTTTGTATCCCTCTACATATAGCAATCAGCCCCAGCATTTT.

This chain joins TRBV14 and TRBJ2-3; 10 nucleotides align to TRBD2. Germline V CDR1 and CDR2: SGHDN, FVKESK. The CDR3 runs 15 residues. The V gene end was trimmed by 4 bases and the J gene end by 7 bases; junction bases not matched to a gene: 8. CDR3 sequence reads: CASSPPSGSTNTQYF. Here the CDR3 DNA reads TGTGCCAGCAGCCCCCCTAGCGGGAGTACCAATACGCAGTATTTT.

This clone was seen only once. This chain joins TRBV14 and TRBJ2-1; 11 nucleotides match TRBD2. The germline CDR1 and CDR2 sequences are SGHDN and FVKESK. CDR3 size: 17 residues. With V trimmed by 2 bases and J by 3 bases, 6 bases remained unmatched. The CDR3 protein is CASSQPTSGAIYNEQFF. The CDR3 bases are TGTGCCAGCAGCCAACCGACTAGCGGGGCAATCTACAATGAGCAGTTCTTC.

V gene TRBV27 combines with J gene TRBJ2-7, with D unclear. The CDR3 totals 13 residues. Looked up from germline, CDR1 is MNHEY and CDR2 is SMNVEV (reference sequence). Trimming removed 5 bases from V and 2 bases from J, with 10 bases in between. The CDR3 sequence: CASSPTGPYEQYF. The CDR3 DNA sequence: TGTGCCAGCAGTCCGACGGGCCCCTACGAGCAGTACTTC.

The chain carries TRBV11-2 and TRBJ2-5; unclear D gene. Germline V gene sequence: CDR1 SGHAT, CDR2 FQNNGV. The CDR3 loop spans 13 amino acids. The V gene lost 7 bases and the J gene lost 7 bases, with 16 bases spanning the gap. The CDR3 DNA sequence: TGTGCCAGCACCCATCCCCAAAGAGGGACCCAGTACTTC. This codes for CASTHPQRGTQYF.

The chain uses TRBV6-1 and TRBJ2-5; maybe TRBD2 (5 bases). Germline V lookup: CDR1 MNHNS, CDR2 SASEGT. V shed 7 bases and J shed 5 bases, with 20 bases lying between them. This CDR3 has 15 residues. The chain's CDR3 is CASTPLWRPLETQYF. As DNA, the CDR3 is TGTGCCAGCACACCCCTGTGGAGGCCTCTGGAGACCCAGTACTTC.

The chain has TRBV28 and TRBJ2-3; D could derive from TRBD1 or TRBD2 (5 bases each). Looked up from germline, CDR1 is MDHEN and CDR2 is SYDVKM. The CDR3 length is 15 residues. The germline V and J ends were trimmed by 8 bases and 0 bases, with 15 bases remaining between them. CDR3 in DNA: TGTGCCAGCTCCCTTGGGGGTTCTAGCACAGATACGCAGTATTTT. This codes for CASSLGGSSTDTQYF.

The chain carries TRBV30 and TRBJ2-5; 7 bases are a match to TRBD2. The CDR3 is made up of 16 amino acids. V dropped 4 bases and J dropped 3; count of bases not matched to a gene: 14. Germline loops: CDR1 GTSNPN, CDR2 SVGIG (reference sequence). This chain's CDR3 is CAWTLYRDYNEETQYF. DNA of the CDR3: TGTGCCTGGACCCTATACCGGGACTACAACGAAGAGACCCAGTACTTC. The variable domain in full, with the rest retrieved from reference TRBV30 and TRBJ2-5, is SQTIHQWPATLVQPVGSPLSLECTVEGTSNPNLYWYRQAAGRGLQLLFYSVGIGQISSEVPQNLSASRPQDRQFILSSKKLLLSDSGFYLCAWTLYRDYNEETQYFGPGTRLLVL.

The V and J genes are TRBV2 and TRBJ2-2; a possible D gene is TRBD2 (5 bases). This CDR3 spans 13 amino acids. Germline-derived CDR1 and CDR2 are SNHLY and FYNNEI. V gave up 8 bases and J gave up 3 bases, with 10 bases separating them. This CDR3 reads CASGGLYTGELFF. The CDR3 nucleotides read TGTGCCAGCGGAGGCCTCTACACCGGGGAGCTGTTTTTT.

The CDR3 reads CASSPGTGGTYGYTF. The CDR3 nucleotides read TGTGCCAGCAGCCCCGGTACGGGGGGTACGTATGGCTACACCTTC. This chain links TRBV9 with TRBJ1-2; perhaps TRBD1 as D (5 bases). Germline lookup yields CDR1 SGDLS and CDR2 YYNGEE. This CDR3 has 15 amino acids. Trimming took 4 bases from V and 5 from J, leaving 18 bases between them.

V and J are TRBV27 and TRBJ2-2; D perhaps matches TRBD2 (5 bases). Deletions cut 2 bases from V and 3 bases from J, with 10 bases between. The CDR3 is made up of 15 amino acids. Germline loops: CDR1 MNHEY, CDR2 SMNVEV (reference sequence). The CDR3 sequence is CASSLTGVHTGELFF. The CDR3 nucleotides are TGTGCCAGCAGTTTAACCGGGGTTCACACCGGGGAGCTGTTTTTT.

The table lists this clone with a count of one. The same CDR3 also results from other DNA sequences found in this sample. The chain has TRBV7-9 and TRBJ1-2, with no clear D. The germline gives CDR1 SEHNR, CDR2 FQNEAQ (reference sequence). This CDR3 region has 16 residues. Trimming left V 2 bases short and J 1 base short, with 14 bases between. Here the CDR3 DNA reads TGTGCCAGCAGCTTACTCCGCAGCGATGTTAACTATGGCTACACCTTC. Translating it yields CASSLLRSDVNYGYTF.

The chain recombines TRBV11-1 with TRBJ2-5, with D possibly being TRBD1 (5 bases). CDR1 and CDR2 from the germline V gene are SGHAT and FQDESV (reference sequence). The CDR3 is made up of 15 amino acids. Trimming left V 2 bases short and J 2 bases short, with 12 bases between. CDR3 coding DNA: TGTGCCAGCAGCTTATCAAGGGGTAAACAAGAGACCCAGTACTTC. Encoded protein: CASSLSRGKQETQYF.

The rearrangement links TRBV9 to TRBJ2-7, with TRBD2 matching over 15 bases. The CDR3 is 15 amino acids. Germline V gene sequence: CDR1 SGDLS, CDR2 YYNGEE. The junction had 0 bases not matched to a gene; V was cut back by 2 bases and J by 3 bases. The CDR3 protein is CASSVGLAGGYEQYF. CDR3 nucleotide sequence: TGTGCCAGCAGCGTGGGACTAGCGGGAGGCTACGAGCAGTACTTC.

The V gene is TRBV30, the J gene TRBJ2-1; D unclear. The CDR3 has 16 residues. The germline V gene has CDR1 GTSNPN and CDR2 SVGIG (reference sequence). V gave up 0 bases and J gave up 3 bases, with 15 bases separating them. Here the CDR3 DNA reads TGTGCCTGGAGTGTCCCCCCAAGCAGCAACTACAATGAGCAGTTCTTC. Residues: CAWSVPPSSNYNEQFF.

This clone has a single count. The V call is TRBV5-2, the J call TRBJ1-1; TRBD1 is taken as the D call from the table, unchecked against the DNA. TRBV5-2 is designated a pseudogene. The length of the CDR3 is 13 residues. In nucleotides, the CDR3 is TGCGCCAGCAGCCTACAGGGAGAGACTGAAGCTTTCTTT. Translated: CASSLQGETEAFF.

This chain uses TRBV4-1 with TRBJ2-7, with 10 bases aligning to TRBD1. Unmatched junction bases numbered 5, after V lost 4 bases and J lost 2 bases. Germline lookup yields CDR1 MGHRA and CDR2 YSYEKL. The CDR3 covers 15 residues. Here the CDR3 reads CASSPPGQGPYEQYF. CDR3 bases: TGCGCCAGCAGCCCGCCGGGACAGGGGCCCTACGAGCAGTACTTC.

The CDR3: CASSLVVPQELFF. DNA for the CDR3: TGTGCCAGCAGCTTAGTAGTCCCACAGGAGCTGTTTTTT. V gene TRBV7-8 combines with J gene TRBJ2-2; D remains unclear. With 1 base removed from V and 10 bases from J, the gap between germline ends came to 10 bases. The germline V gene encodes CDR1 SGHVS and CDR2 FQNEAQ. This CDR3 region has 13 residues.

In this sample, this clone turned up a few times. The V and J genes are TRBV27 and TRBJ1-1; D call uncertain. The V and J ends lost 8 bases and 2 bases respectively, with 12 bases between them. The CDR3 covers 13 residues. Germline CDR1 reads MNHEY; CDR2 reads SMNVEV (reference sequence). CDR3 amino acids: CASWRAENTEAFF. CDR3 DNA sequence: TGTGCCAGCTGGCGCGCGGAAAACACTGAAGCTTTCTTT.

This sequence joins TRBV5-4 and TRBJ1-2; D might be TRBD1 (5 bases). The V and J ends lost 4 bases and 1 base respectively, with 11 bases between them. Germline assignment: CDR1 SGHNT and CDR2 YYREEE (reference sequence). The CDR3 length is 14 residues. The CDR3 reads CASSPGGGNYGYTF. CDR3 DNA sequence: TGTGCCAGCAGCCCCGGTGGGGGTAACTATGGCTACACCTTC. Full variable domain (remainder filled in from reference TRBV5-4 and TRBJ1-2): ETGVTQSPTHLIKTRGQQVTLRCSSQSGHNTVSWYQQALGQGPQFIFQYYREEENGRGNFPPRFSGLQFPNYSSELNVNALELDDSALYLCASSPGGGNYGYTFGSGTRLTVV.

The CDR3 coding sequence is TGCGCCAGCAGCCCATCAAGGGGGAACTATGGCTACACCTTC. Its protein is CASSPSRGNYGYTF. The rearrangement joins TRBV4-3 to TRBJ1-2; D might be TRBD1 (6 bases). V was pared by 4 bases and J by 2 bases, with 11 bases between. The CDR3 has 14 amino acids. Germline V gene lookup returns CDR1 LGHNA and CDR2 YSLEER.

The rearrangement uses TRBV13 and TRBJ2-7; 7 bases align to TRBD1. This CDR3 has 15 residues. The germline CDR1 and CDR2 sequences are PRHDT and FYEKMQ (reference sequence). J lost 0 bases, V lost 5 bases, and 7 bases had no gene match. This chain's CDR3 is CASSATGVGSYEQYF. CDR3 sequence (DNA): TGTGCCAGCAGCGCCACAGGGGTGGGCTCCTACGAGCAGTACTTC.

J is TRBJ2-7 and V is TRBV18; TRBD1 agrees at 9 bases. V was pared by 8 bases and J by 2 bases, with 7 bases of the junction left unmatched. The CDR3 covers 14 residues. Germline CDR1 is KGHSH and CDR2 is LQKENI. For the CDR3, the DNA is TGTGCCAGCACAAGGACAGGGGAGGCCTACGAGCAGTACTTC. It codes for CASTRTGEAYEQYF.

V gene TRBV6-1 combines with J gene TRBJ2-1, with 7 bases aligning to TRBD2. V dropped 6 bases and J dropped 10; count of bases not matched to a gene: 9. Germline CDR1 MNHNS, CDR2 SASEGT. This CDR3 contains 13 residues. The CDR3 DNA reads TGTGCCAGCAGCTCCGGACTAGAAGACGAGCAGTTCTTC. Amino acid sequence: CASSSGLEDEQFF.